This note documents a single T cell receptor beta chain sequence. No antigen is known for it. The sample belongs to a study of blood T cells in healthy people across ages. Study observations and caveats: A greater number of naive CD4+ cells and higher diversity distinguished long-lived donors from aged donors.

The second PCR ran about 6 to 12 cycles with a sample-barcoded 5' primer and J-beta primers. MiXCR was run by TCRdb on the 5' RACE reads, yielding one entry per CDR3 protein. The sample lists some 780,000 distinct CDR3 sequences; 56% were seen once. CDR1 is SGHTA and CDR2 is FQGTGA in the germline V gene. The CDR3 contains 15 residues. The V and J ends lost 4 bases and 7 bases, in that order; junction bases with no gene match: 10. The TCR was taken from a man between 35 and 55 years old in good health. Sequenced material: blood. J is TRBJ2-1 and V is TRBV7-3; 7 bases map to TRBD1. The CDR3 nucleotides are TGTGCCAGCAGCTCACAAGGGAACAGGGGTAATGAGCAGTTCTTC. Its protein product is CASSSQGNRGNEQFF.